These T cell receptor beta chains were read from a single sample in a study of T cells in localized non-small cell lung cancer. Method: immunoSEQ multiplex PCR; TCRdb's copy keeps in-frame clones and lacks some. The sample holds tens of thousands of clones, 86% seen once. Sequenced here: peripheral blood, sampled before any cancer treatment. Receptor source: a male donor aged 60 or over with stage III squamous cell lung carcinoma. The conserved cysteine and the conserved F or W are not part of the CDR3 here. Fields, in order: V gene, clone size, CDR3 protein. Only some rows state a clone size, as once, few, many or a class for expanded clones.

V gene: TRBV11-2
clone size: few
CDR3 protein: ASSLFGTGGHGYT

V gene: TRBV28
clone size: NA
CDR3 protein: ASTTGGIYEQY

V gene: TRBV14
clone size: NA
CDR3 protein: ASSHVHRDRAYNEQF

V gene: TRBV7-9
clone size: NA
CDR3 protein: ASSLTSDFGNTIY

V gene: TRBV29-1
clone size: NA
CDR3 protein: SVEGWGSYNEQF

V gene: TRBV7-7
clone size: large
CDR3 protein: ASSSGRELF

V gene: TRBV27
clone size: NA
CDR3 protein: ASSPKPGLDSYT

V gene: TRBV25-1
clone size: once
CDR3 protein: ASSGISYYEQY

V gene: TRBV6-5
clone size: few
CDR3 protein: ATLGVNTEAF

V gene: TRBV5-1
clone size: NA
CDR3 protein: ASSPEGGNGYT

V gene: TRBV19
clone size: once
CDR3 protein: ASSIGAGDPTYEQY

V gene: TRBV4-1
clone size: few
CDR3 protein: ASSGQINEKLF

V gene: TRBV7-6
clone size: NA
CDR3 protein: ASSRGEGRAETQY

V gene: TRBV11-3
clone size: NA
CDR3 protein: ASSLEGPSYEQY

V gene: TRBV28
clone size: NA
CDR3 protein: ASRRDRGPGANVLT

V gene: TRBV7-8
clone size: NA
CDR3 protein: ASSSAFDGYT

V gene: TRBV5-1
clone size: few
CDR3 protein: ASSLGGNSPLH

V gene: TRBV19
clone size: NA
CDR3 protein: ASSSGQGGETQY

V gene: TRBV18
clone size: NA
CDR3 protein: ASSPPGRATEAF

V gene: TRBV28
clone size: NA
CDR3 protein: ASSFLSGTDTQY

V gene: TRBV15
clone size: NA
CDR3 protein: ATSHTLEGQPQH

V gene: TRBV18
clone size: NA
CDR3 protein: ASSPPGQPNEKLF

V gene: TRBV28
clone size: once
CDR3 protein: ASKKAEDTQY

V gene: TRBV7-6
clone size: NA
CDR3 protein: ASSSNTATNEKLF

V gene: TRBV6-5
clone size: NA
CDR3 protein: ASRLTSELF

V gene: TRBV23-1
clone size: NA
CDR3 protein: ASSQPSTSGRSEKAQY

V gene: TRBV7-3
clone size: NA
CDR3 protein: ASSLAGAGNTIY

V gene: TRBV5-1
clone size: NA
CDR3 protein: ASSPRRGSGSYEQY

V gene: TRBV6-6
clone size: NA
CDR3 protein: ASRSGQGHGETQY

V gene: TRBV18
clone size: NA
CDR3 protein: ASSPPGTGNYGYT

V gene: TRBV7-7
clone size: NA
CDR3 protein: ASSLIQGSATEAF